Described below is a single T cell receptor (beta chain) sequence and its context. Its antigen is not identified. cDNA molecules carried unique molecular identifiers, and template switching added a universal primer site. TCRdb re-derived calls from the 5' RACE reads in MiXCR, one entry per CDR3 protein. The sample gives about 220,000 distinct CDR3 sequences, 7.5% of which show up once; more than 1.5% is in the top ten. This record belongs to a study of identical twins. Whole-study results and caveats: High-abundance cord blood beta clonotypes had fewer insertions; memory repertoires showed none. Modelling approaches yielded underestimates of out-of-frame TCR alpha sharing between monozygotic twins. Excess sharing between twins was weaker in beta out-of-frame sequences.

Per germline, CDR1 LGHNA and CDR2 YSLEER. V gave up 5 bases and J gave up 1 base, with 17 bases separating them. This CDR3 comprises 17 residues. In addition, the sample was reused for a study of yellow fever vaccine responses in identical twins.

The material sequenced was memory (CD45RO+) T cells sorted from blood. This chain joins TRBV4-3 and TRBJ2-2; D possibly uses TRBD1 or TRBD2 (7 bases each). The clonotype originates from a woman aged 18-35 years in good health. This CDR3 is CASSYHRGGKNTGELFF. CDR3 DNA: TGCGCCAGCAGCTACCACAGGGGAGGGAAGAACACCGGGGAGCTGTTTTTT.